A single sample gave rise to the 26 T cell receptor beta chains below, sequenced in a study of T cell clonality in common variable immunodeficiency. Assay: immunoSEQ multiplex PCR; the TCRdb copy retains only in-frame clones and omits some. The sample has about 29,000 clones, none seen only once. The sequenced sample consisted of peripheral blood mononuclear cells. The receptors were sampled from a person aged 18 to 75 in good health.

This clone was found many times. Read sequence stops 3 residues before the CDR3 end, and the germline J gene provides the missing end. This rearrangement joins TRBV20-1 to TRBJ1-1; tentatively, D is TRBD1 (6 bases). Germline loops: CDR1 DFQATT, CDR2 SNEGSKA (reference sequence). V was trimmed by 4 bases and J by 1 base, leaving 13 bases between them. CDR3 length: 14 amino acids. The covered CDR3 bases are TGCAGTGCTATCCAACCGGACAGGAACACTGAA. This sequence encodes CSAIQPDRNTE. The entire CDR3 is CSAIQPDRNTEAFF.

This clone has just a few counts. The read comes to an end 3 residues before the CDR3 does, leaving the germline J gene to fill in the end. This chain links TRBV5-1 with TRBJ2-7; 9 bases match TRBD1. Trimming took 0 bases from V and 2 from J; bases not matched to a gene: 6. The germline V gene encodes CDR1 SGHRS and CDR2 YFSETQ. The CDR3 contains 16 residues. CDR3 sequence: CASSLGRDRVTYEQYF. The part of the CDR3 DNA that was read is TGCGCCAGCAGCTTGGGCCGGGACAGGGTAACCTACGAG.

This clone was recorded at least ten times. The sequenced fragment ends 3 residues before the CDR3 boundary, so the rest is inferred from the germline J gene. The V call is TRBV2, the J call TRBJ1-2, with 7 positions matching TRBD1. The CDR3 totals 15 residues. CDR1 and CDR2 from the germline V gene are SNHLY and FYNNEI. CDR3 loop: CASSDQQGRGRGYTF. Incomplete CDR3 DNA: TGTGCCAGCAGTGACCAACAGGGGAGAGGTCGAGGC.

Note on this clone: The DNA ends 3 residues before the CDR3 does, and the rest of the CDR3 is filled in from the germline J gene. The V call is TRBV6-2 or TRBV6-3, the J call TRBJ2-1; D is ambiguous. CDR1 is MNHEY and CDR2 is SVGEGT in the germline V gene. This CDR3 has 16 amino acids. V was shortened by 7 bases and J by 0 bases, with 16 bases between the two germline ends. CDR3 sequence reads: CASTSAGSSSYNEQFF. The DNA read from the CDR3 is TGTGCCAGCACCTCTGCCGGGTCAAGCTCCTACAATGAG.

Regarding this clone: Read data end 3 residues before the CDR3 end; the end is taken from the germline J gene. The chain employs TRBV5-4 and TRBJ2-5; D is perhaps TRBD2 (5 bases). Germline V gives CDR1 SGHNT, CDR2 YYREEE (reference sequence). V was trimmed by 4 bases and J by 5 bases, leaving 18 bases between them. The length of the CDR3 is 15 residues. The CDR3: CASSPVASPGETQYF. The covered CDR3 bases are TGTGCCAGCAGCCCGGTTGCTAGCCCTGGGGAGACC.

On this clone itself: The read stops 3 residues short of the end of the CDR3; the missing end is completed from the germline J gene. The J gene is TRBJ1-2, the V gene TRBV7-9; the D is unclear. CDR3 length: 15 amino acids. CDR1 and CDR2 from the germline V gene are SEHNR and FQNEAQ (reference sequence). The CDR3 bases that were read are TGTGCCAGCAGCTCTAAGGAGGGCAATTCCTACGAC. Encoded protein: CASSSKEGNSYD. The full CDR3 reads CASSSKEGNSYDYTF.

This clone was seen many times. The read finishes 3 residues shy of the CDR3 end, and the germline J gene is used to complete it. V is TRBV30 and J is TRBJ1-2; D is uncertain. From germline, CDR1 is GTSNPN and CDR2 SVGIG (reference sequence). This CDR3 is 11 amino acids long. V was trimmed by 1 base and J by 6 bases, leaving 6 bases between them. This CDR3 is CAWSAVDGYTF. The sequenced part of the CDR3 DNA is TGTGCCTGGAGTGCTGTCGATGGC.

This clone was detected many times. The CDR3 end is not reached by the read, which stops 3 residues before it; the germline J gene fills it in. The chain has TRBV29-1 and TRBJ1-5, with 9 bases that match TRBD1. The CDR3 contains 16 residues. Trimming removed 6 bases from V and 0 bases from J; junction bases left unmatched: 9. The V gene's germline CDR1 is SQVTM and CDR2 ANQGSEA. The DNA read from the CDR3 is TGCAGCGTGGGACAGGGAGACCCTTATAGCAATCAGCCC. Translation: CSVGQGDPYSNQP. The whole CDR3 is CSVGQGDPYSNQPQHF. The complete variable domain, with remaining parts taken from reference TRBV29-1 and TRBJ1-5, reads SAVISQKPSRDICQRGTSLTIQCQVDSQVTMMFWYRQQPGQSLTLIATANQGSEATYESGFVIDKFPISRPNLTFSTLTVSNMSPEDSSIYLCSVGQGDPYSNQPQHFGDGTRLSIL.

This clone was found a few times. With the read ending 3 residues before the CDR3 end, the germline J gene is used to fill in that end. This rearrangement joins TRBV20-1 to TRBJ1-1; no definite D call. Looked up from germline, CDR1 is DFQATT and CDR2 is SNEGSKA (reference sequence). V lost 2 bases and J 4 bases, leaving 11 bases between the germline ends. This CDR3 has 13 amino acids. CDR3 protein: CSARPPESTEAFF. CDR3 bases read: TGCAGTGCTAGACCGCCAGAGAGCACTGAA.

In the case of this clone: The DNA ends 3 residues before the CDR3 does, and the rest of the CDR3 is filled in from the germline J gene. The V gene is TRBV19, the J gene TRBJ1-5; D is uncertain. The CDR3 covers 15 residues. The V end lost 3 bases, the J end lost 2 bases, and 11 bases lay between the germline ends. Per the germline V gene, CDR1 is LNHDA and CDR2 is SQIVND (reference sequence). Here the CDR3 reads CASSMVRSGNQPQHF. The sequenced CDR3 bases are TGTGCCAGTAGTATGGTCCGGTCTGGCAATCAGCCC.

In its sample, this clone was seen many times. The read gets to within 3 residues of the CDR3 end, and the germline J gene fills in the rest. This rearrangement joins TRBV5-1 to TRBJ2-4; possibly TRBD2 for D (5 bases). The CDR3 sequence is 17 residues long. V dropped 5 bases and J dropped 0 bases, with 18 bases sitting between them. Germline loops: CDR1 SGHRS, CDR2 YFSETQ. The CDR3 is CASRDPGSPGAKNIQYF. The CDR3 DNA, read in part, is TGCGCCAGCAGAGATCCGGGGTCCCCGGGAGCCAAAAACATT.

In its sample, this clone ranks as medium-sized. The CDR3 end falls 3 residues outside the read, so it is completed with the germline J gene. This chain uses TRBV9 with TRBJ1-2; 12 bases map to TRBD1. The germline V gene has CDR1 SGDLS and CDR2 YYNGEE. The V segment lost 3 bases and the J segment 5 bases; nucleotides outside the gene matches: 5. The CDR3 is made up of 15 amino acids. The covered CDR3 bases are TGTGCCAGCAGCGGCGGGACAGGGGGCGATTATGGC. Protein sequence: CASSGGTGGDYG. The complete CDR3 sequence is CASSGGTGGDYGYTF.

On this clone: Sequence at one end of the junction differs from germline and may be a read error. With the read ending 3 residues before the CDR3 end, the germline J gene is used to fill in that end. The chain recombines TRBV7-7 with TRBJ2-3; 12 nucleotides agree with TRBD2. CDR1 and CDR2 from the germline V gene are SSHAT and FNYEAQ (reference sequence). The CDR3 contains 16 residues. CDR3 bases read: TGTGCTAGCAGCGAGGGACTAGCGGGCGGTCAAGAGACG. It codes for CASSEGLAGGQET. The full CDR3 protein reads CASSEGLAGGQETQYF.

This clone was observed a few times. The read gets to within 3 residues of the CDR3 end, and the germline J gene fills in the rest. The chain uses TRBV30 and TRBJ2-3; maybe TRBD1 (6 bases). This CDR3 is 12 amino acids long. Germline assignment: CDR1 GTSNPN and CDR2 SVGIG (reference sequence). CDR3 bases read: TGTGCCTGGAGCCAACAGGGAGAGACG. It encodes CAWSQQGET. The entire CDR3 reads CAWSQQGETQYF.

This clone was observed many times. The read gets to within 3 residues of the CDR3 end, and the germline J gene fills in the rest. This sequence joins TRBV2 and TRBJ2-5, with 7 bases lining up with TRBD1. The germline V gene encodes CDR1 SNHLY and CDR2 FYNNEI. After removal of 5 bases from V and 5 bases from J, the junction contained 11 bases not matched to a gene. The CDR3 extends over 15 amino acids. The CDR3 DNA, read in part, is TGTGCCAGCAGTACACAATTACAGGGGAAGGAGACC. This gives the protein CASSTQLQGKET. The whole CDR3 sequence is CASSTQLQGKETQYF.

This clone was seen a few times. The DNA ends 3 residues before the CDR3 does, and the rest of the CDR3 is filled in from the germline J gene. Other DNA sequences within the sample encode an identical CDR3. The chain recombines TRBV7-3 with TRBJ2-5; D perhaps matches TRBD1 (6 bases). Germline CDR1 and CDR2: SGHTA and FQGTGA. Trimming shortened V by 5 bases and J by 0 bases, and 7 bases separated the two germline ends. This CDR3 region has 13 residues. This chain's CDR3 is CASSRDNQETQYF. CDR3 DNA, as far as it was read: TGTGCCAGCAGCCGGGACAACCAAGAGACC.

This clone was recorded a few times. Incomplete CDR3 DNA: TGTGCCAGCAGCTTAGATGAGTCTAGCGGGACC. Translating it yields CASSLDESSGT. From start to end, the CDR3 is CASSLDESSGTQYF. V usage is TRBV11-3 and J usage is TRBJ2-5; TRBD2 matches 7 bases. The read ends 3 residues shy of where the CDR3 ends; the end is completed using the germline J gene. Germline values: CDR1 SGHNT, CDR2 YENEEA. There are 14 residues in the CDR3. V lost 0 bases, J lost 7 bases, and 5 bases stayed unmatched.

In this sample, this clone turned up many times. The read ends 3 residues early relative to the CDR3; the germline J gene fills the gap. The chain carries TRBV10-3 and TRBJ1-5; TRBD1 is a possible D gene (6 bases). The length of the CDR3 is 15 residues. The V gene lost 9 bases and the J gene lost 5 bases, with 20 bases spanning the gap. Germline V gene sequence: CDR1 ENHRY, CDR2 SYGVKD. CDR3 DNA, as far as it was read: TGTGCCATTGAGAAGCCCGGGCCAGGGGATCAGCCC. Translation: CAIEKPGPGDQP. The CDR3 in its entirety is CAIEKPGPGDQPQHF.

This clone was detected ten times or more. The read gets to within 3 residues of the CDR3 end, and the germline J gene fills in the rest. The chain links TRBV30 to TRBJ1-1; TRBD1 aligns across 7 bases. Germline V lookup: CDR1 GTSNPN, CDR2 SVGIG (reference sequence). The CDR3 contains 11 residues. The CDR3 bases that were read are TGTGCCTGGAGTGTACAGGGGGAA. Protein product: CAWSVQGE. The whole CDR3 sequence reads CAWSVQGEAFF. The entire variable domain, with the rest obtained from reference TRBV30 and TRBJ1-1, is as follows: SQTIHQWPATLVQPVGSPLSLECTVEGTSNPNLYWYRQAAGRGLQLLFYSVGIGQISSEVPQNLSASRPQDRQFILSSKKLLLSDSGFYLCAWSVQGEAFFGQGTRLTVV.

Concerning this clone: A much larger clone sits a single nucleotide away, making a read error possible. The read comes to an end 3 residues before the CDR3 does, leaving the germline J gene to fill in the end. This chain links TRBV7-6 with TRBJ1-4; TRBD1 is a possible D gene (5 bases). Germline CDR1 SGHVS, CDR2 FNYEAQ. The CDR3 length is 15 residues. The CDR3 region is CASSPTSAGANVLFF. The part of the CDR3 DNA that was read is TGTGCCAGCAGCCCAACTAGCGCTGGGGCCAACGTA.

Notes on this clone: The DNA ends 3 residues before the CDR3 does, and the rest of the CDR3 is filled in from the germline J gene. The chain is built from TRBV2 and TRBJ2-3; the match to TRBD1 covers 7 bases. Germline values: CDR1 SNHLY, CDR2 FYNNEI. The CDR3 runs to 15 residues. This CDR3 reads CASSEQGNSNQPQYF. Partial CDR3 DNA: TGTGCCAGCAGCGAACAGGGGAATAGCAATCAGCCG.

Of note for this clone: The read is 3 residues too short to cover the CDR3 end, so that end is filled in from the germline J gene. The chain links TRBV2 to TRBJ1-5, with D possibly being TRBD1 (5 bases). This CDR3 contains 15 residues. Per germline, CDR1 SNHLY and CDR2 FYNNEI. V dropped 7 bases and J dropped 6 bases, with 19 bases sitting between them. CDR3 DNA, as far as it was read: TGTGCCAGCAAATCTATCAGAGGGGCGCGTCAGCCC. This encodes CASKSIRGARQP. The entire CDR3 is CASKSIRGARQPQHF.

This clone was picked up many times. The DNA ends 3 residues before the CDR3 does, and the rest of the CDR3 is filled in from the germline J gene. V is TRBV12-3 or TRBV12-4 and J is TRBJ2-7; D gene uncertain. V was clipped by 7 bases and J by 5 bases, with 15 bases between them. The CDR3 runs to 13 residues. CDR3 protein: CASNIDIQNEQYF. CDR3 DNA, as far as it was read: TGTGCCAGCAATATCGATATCCAGAACGAG.

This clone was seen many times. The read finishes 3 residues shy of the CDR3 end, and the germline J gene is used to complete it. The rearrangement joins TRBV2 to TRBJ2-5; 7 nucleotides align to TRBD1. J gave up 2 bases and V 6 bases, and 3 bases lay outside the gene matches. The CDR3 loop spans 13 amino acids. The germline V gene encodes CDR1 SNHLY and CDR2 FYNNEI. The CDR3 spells CASSRDSQETQYF. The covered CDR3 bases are TGTGCCAGCAGCCGGGACAGTCAAGAGACC.

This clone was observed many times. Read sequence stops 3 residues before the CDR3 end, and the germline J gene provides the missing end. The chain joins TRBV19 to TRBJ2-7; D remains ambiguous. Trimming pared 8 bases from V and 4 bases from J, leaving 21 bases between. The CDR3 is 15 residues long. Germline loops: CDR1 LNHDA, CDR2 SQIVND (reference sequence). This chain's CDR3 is CASSFTSEKLYEQYF. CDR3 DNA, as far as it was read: TGTGCCAGTTCGTTCACTTCCGAAAAACTGTACGAG.

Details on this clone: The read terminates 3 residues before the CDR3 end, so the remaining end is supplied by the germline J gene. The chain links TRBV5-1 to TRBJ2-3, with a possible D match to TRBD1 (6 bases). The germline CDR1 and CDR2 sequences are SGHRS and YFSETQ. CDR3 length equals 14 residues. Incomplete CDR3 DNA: TGCGCCAGCAGCTCCGGACAGTCCAATCAGCCG. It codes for CASSSGQSNQP. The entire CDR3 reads CASSSGQSNQPQYF. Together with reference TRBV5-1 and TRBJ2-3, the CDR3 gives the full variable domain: KAGVTQTPRYLIKTRGQQVTLSCSPISGHRSVSWYQQTPGQGLQFLFEYFSETQRNKGNFPGRFSGRQFSNSRSEMNVSTLELGDSALYLCASSSGQSNQPQYFGPGTRLTVL.